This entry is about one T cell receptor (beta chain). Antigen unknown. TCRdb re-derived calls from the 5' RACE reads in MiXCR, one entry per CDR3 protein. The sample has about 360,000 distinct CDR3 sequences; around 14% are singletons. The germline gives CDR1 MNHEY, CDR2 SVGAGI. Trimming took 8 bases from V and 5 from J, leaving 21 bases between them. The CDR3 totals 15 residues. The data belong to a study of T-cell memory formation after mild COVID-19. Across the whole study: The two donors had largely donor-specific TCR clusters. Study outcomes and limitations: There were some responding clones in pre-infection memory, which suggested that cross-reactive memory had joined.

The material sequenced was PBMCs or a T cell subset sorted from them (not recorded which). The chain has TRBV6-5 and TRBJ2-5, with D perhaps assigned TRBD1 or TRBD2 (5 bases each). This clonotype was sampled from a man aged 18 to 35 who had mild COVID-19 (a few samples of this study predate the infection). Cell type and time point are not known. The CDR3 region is CASAGFDTEGETQYF. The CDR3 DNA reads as TGTGCCAGCGCAGGGTTTGACACAGAGGGTGAGACCCAGTACTTC.